What follows is one T cell receptor (beta chain) and its context. Its antigen is not identified. This sample is part of a study of tumor-infiltrating lymphocytes in primary liver carcinoma. Overall study context: The cohort consisted of patients whose primary liver carcinoma was surgically resected. Patients of both sexes were 30 to 69 years old. The study reported T1-T3 N0M0 tumors spanning 4.2 to 10 cm. Whole-study findings and limits: Lesser overlap characterized tumor-adjacent and tumor-blood pairs relative to tumor region pairs.

A primer matching the constant region was used to make TCR beta cDNA from approximately 520 ng of total RNA. Libraries for TCR beta were built through three nested multiplex PCR rounds, which together made up a slightly modified ARM-PCR procedure. A C-beta reverse primer was combined with TRBV1-TRBV30 forward primers in the first two PCR rounds, and each round had 10 cycles. TCRdb re-derived calls from the multiplex PCR reads in MiXCR, one entry per CDR3 protein. The sample lists 330,000 or so distinct CDR3 sequences, less than 70% occurring once. Unsorted whole blood supplied the blood RNA, and germline DNA was isolated too. The germline gives CDR1 MGHRA, CDR2 YSYEKL. The CDR3 runs 16 residues. V was trimmed by 10 bases and J by 5 bases, leaving 23 bases between them.

This TCR came from a middle-aged man with primary liver carcinoma and hepatitis B virus infection. The sample comprised peripheral blood. The chain combines TRBV4-1 with TRBJ2-2; maybe TRBD1 (5 bases). CDR3 loop: CAINDLDKWLTGELFF. CDR3 DNA: TGCGCCATCAACGATCTGGACAAGTGGTTAACCGGGGAGCTGTTTTTT.